The TCR beta chain described here comes from a study of cytomegalovirus exposure and HLA in healthy donors. The study ran its PCR with 60 Vbeta and 13 Jbeta primers. Only in-frame clones appear in the TCRdb table, and some are missing; sequencing was by immunoSEQ multiplex PCR. Counted here are approximately 190,000 clones, roughly 80% occurring once; the ten biggest clones make up roughly 2.6%. Healthy bone marrow donors formed the donor group. Germline CDR1 is MNHEY and CDR2 is SMNVEV (reference sequence). V shed 3 bases and J 6 bases; nucleotides not matched to a gene: 3. This CDR3 comprises 14 residues.

This TCR derives from a woman aged 45-59 years in good health and CMV-seropositive. The genes are TRBV27 and TRBJ2-2; 8 bases line up with TRBD1. The sample was PBMCs. For the CDR3, the DNA is TGTGCCAGCAGTTTGGACAGGGTGGCCGGGGAGCTGTTTTTT. Amino acid sequence: CASSLDRVAGELFF.